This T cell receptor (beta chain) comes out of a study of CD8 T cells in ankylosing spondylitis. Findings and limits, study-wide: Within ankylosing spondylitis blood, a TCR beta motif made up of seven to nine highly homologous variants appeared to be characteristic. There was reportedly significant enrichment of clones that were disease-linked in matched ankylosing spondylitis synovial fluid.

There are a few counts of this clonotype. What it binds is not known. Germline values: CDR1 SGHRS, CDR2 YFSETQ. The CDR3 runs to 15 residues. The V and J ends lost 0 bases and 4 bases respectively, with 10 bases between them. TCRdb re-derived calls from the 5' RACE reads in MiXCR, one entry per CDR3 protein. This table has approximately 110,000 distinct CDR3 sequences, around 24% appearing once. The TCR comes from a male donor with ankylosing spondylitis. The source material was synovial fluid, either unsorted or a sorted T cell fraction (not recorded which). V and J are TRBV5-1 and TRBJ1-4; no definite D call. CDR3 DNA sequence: TGCGCCAGCAGCTTGGACGCAGGCAGTAATGAAAAACTGTTTTTT. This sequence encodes CASSLDAGSNEKLFF.